The clone carrying this T cell receptor beta chain was found a few times. This CDR3 contains 15 residues. V lost 3 bases and J lost 5; bases outside the gene matches: 5. Germline CDR1 LNHDA, CDR2 SQIVND (reference sequence). Unique molecular identifiers featured in how the TCRbeta library was prepared. TCRdb reprocessed the PCR reads via MiXCR and lists one record per CDR3 protein. There are 200,000 to 250,000 distinct CDR3 sequences in the sample; about 12% occur only once, and 2.6% lies in the top ten. The data belong to a study of T-cell reconstitution after alpha-beta-depleted transplantation in children.

The rearrangement joins TRBV19 to TRBJ2-3; 10 bases fit TRBD2. The sequencing here drew on PBMCs from the stem cell graft donor, taken from the stem cell graft. This clonotype originated in a human donor who donated a stem cell graft to a child with acute lymphoblastic leukemia. The CDR3 is CASSIYASGRDTQYF. DNA of the CDR3: TGTGCCAGTAGTATTTACGCTAGCGGGAGAGATACGCAGTATTTT.